This T cell receptor beta chain originates from a study of T cell responses to AZD1222 COVID-19 vaccine. Study conclusions and caveats: White British ancestry dominated among donors, who included more females, and clonal diversity was possibly underestimated. Seropositive status at baseline applied to only 6 or 7 AZD1222 recipients.

Clones were read by immunoSEQ multiplex PCR, and TCRdb kept only the in-frame ones, dropping some. Of fewer than 130,000 clones in the sample, roughly 92% were seen once. Trimming took 1 base from V and 3 from J, leaving 7 bases between them. CDR1 and CDR2 from the germline V gene are MNHEY and SVGEGT. The CDR3 covers 13 residues. Points on this clone: Its antigen remains unidentified.

Second-dose groups at about 4 or about 12 weeks were pooled. The material sequenced was peripheral blood, taken 28 days after the second AZD1222 dose. This chain uses TRBV6-2 or TRBV6-3 with TRBJ2-7; D gene ambiguous. The TCR sequence derives from an adult who received the AZD1222 COVID-19 vaccine. CDR3 region: CASSYYPNYEQYF. CDR3 sequence (DNA): TGTGCCAGCAGTTACTATCCAAACTACGAGCAGTACTTC.